This TCR beta chain was found in a study of OX40 agonist ivuxolimab in advanced cancers. Study-wide context: With ivuxolimab, an agonistic anti-OX40 (CD134) antibody, patients were treated. Age averaged around 54 years (range roughly 20 to 90), and roughly 82% were male. Three patients, one with hepatocellular carcinoma and two with cutaneous melanoma, achieved partial responses.

Assay: immunoSEQ multiplex PCR; the TCRdb copy retains only in-frame clones and omits some. This sample has tens of thousands of clones, with more than 80% found just once. Germline CDR1 is SGHRS and CDR2 is YFSETQ. This CDR3 comprises 16 residues. The ends lost 4 bases at V and 4 bases at J; junction bases unmatched: 6. The V call is TRBV5-1, the J call TRBJ2-1; 12 bases map to TRBD2. This TCR was recovered from an adult with an advanced solid tumor such as melanoma, head and neck, liver or kidney cancer. The sequences come from CD4+ or CD8+ T cells sorted from blood, collected in a trial of the OX40 agonist ivuxolimab. Written as DNA, the CDR3 is TGCGCCAGCAGCCCAGGGACTAGCGGGCGGTACAATGAGCAGTTCTTC. Residues: CASSPGTSGRYNEQFF.